The sequence of this T cell receptor beta chain was determined in a study of low-dose radiotherapy and immunotherapy resistance in tumors (dated 2022 in TCRdb). About the full investigation: Cohort 1 received 0.5 Gy per fraction every 2 weeks, with a prescribed total PTV dose of 6.5 Gy. Patients in Cohort 2 were given 1 Gy per fraction every two weeks, for a total of 13 Gy across 26 weeks. Nivolumab was administered intravenously as a 240 mg flat dose every two weeks, and ipilimumab was administered intravenously at 1 mg/kg every six weeks. Intravenous cyclophosphamide at 200 mg/m2 was administered every two weeks, one day ahead of each radiation and immunotherapy administration. Patients took aspirin 300 mg orally once daily for four cycles, starting on cycle 1 day 1. No randomization into treatment groups was done for the people taking part in the trial. Eight patients were included in the translational analysis, namely three from the first dose cohort plus the first five from the second dose cohort.

The CDR3 contains 15 residues, cysteine and phenylalanine counted. Kept here is only the CDR3 DNA, which spans 45 bases and is read in frame from base 1. CDR1 is given as SGHRS and CDR2 as YFSETQ, both from the germline V gene. The trim is 0 bases for V and 0 bases for J, with a gap of 7 bases between the germline ends. Explained via the paper, the time point label denotes: before trial treatment. Donors were enrolled in RACIN, a single-arm phase I dose-escalation trial combining nivolumab, ipilimumab, aspirin, low-dose cyclophosphamide and low-dose radiotherapy. To be eligible, a patient needed to have an advanced solid tumor that was TIL-negative. A word on this clonotype: Its specific antigen is unknown. The record has no base qualities; no much larger clone is one base away.

For sequencing, an Illumina HiSeq 2500 was employed. First-strand cDNA was synthesized with Superscript III and a set of TRAV- and TRBV-specific primers, covering both TCRalpha and TCRbeta chains. TCRs were amplified with Phusion for 20 PCR cycles, with a constant-region primer paired with the adapter attached to the V primers. Amplification of the isolated mRNA was done with the MessageAmp II aRNA Amplification Kit, which involved a roughly 15-hour in vitro transcription at 37 degrees C. The Dynabeads mRNA DIRECT Purification Kit was used to isolate mRNA for TCR sequencing. Indexed Illumina adapters were added in a second roughly 25-cycle Phusion PCR, and the resulting products were purified with AMPure XP beads. As for the authors' bioinformatics: Custom Perl scripts were used to pool TCR sequences that encoded the same protein, to remove out-of-frame sequences, and to calculate the abundance of each clonotype. Any TCR sequence supported by only a single read was excluded from analysis. Among the metrics used to describe the repertoires were Shannon entropy, Gini index, clonality, richness, and the frequency of TCRs shared between repertoires. TCRdb reanalyzed the raw reads on its own, using fastp at Q25 for trimming and MiXCR for clone calling, and kept in-frame beta chains. All rows with the same CDR3 protein become a single entry with the most common DNA and genes. For this entry, the V and J calls and clone size follow TCRdb and not the study's own pipeline. In this sample the table shows 55,000 to 70,000 distinct CDR3 sequences, roughly 24% of which occur a single time. The ten largest clones represent approximately 5.3% of the sample.

The TCR was taken from a male donor with prostate cancer. The input for sequencing was PBMCs, taken before treatment. The V and J segments used are TRBV5-1 and TRBJ1-3; there is no confident call for the D gene. The bases read TGCGCCAGCAGCTTGGGATTTAGCTCTGGAAACACCATATATTTT. Translated, it gives CASSLGFSSGNTIYF.